This T cell receptor beta chain was sequenced in a study of long-term antiretroviral therapy in people with HIV. Findings and caveats of the study: Repertoire composition at all time points was dominated by clones that had expanded before ART.

The trim removed 2 bases at V and 11 bases at J, leaving 12 bases unmatched. Per germline, CDR1 KGHSH and CDR2 LQKENI. The CDR3 loop spans 15 amino acids. The assay, immunoSEQ v3.0, was run at survey level. TCRdb's table, derived via immunoSEQ multiplex PCR, lists solely in-frame clones and lacks some. Of roughly 20,000 clones listed, around 79% are singletons. All participants with HIV were treated in the United States. In regard to this clone: Its antigen remains unknown.

Sequenced here: unsorted PBMCs, sampled 4.1 years after starting antiretroviral therapy. This sequence was found in a woman aged 40 to 50 with HIV. The chain employs TRBV18 and TRBJ2-1; 7 bases line up with TRBD1. Written as DNA, the CDR3 is TGTGCCAGCTCACCAGCGACAGGGCGGTTGGCACAGCAGTTCTTC. Protein sequence: CASSPATGRLAQQFF.